The clone carrying this TCR beta chain was recorded many times. Its antigen is unknown. TCR beta CDR3 regions were amplified from RNA transcripts. HTBI primers were used for first-round RT-PCR of the TCR CDR3. A single record per CDR3 protein comes from TCRdb applying MiXCR to the multiplex PCR reads. Of 250,000 to 300,000 distinct CDR3 sequences listed, roughly 18% are singletons. V gave up 4 bases and J gave up 10 bases; unmatched junction bases: 7. This CDR3 comprises 14 residues. The germline CDR1 and CDR2 sequences are SGHNT and YENEEA. The data were obtained in a study of T cells in Graves' hyperthyroidism and ophthalmopathy. About the study: Peripheral blood sampling occurred at initial diagnosis, before any treatment. Study-level findings and limits: Blood also contained most expanded thyroid clonotypes above 0.001. The model identified upcoming ophthalmopathy a median 6.5 months ahead of onset.

The sequence derives from a man between 45 and 60 years old with Graves' ophthalmopathy. Sequences were obtained from blood. The chain has TRBV11-3 and TRBJ2-1, with 10 positions matching TRBD2. The CDR3 bases are TGTGCCAGCAGCTGGGCTAGCGGGAGTGTAGAGCAGTTCTTC. This translates into CASSWASGSVEQFF.